This T cell receptor (beta chain) came from a study of chemoradiotherapy in HPV16-positive cancers. Notes on the study in general: During treatment, candidate HPV-specific clones and E7-related motifs expanded in tumor. For HPV16-positive patients, expanding HPV-responsive T cells associated with longer recurrence-free survival.

Germline-derived CDR1 and CDR2 are MNHEY and SVGAGI. The CDR3 contains 15 residues. With V trimmed by 2 bases and J by 7 bases, 7 bases remained unmatched. Assay used: immunoSEQ multiplex PCR; TCRdb lists only in-frame clones, some missing. The table lists roughly 12,000 clones, 63% of them singletons, with about a fifth in the top ten. For this clone: Its cognate antigen is unknown.

The receptor's source is a human donor with HPV-associated anogenital cancer. V and J are TRBV6-5 and TRBJ1-4; 7 bases are shared with TRBD1. Sampling was carried out from a patient who underwent chemoradiotherapy. The CDR3 region has the DNA TGTGCCAGCAGTTACCTACAGGGGCGCGGTGAAAAACTGTTTTTT. This encodes CASSYLQGRGEKLFF.